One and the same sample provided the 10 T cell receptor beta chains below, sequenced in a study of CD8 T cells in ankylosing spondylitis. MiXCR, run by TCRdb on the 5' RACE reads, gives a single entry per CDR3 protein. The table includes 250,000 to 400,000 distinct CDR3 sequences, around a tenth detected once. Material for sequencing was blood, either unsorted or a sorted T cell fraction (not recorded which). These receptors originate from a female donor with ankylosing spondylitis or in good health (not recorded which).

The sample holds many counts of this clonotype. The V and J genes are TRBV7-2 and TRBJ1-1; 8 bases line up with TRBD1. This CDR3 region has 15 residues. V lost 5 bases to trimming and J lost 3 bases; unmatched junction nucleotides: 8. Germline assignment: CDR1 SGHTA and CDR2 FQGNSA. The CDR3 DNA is TGTGCCAGCAGCCCAGGACAGGGAAGACACACTGAAGCTTTCTTT. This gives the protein CASSPGQGRHTEAFF.

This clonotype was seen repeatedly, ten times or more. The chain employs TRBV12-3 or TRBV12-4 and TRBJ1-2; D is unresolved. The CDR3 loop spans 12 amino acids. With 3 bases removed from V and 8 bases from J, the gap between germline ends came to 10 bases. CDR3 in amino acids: CASSFDHGGYTF. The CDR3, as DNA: TGTGCCAGCAGTTTCGACCACGGGGGCTACACCTTC.

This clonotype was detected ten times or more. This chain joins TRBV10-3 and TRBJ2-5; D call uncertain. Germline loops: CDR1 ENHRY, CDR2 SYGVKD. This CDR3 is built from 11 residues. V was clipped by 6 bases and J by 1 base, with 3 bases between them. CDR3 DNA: TGTGCCATCAGGGCCCAAGAGACCCAGTACTTC. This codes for CAIRAQETQYF.

CDR3 loop: CASSRTGGYQPQHF. In DNA form, the CDR3 reads TGTGCCAGCTCACGGACAGGGGGCTATCAGCCCCAGCATTTT. The gene calls are TRBV18 and TRBJ1-5; 11 bases fit TRBD1. The V segment lost 4 bases and the J segment 5 bases; nucleotides outside the gene matches: 1. CDR3 length equals 14 residues. Germline-derived CDR1 and CDR2 are KGHSH and LQKENI.

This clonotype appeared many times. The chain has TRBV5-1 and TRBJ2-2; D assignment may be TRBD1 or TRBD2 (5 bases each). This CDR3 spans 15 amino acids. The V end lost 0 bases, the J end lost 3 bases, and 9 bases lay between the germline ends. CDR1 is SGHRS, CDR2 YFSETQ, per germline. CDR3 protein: CASSLGQGDTGELFF. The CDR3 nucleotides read TGCGCCAGCAGCTTGGGGCAGGGAGACACCGGGGAGCTGTTTTTT.

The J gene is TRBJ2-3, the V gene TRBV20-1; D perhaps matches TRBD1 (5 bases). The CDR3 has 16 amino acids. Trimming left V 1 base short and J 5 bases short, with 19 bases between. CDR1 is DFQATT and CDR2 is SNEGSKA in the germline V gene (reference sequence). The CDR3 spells CSARGLGLEHQDTQYF. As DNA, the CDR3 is TGCAGTGCTAGAGGCCTGGGGCTAGAGCATCAAGATACGCAGTATTTT.

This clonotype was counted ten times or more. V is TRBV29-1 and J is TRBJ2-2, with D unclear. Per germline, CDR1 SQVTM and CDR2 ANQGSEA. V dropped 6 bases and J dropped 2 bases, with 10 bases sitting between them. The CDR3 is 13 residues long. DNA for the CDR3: TGCAGCGTGGCCGGGCTAAACACCGGGGAGCTGTTTTTT. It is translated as CSVAGLNTGELFF.

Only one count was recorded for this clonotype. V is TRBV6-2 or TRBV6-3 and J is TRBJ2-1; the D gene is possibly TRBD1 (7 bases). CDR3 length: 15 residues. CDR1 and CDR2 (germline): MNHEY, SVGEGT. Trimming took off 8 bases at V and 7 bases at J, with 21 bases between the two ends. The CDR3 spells CASGGTDQFRNEQFF. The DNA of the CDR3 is TGTGCCAGCGGGGGGACAGACCAATTTAGGAATGAGCAGTTCTTC.

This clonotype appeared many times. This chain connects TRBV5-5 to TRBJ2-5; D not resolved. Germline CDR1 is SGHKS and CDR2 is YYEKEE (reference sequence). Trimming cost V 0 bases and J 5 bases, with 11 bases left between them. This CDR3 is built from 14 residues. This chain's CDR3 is CASSLEVLLETQYF. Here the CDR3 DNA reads TGTGCCAGCAGCTTGGAGGTACTCTTGGAGACCCAGTACTTC.

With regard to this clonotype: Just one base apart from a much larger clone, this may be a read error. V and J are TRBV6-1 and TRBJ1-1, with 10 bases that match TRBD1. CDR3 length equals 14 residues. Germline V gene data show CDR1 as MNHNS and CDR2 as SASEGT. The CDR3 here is CASSNRTGGTVAFF. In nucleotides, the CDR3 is TGTGCCAGCAGCAACCGGACAGGGGGGACTGTAGCTTTCTTT.